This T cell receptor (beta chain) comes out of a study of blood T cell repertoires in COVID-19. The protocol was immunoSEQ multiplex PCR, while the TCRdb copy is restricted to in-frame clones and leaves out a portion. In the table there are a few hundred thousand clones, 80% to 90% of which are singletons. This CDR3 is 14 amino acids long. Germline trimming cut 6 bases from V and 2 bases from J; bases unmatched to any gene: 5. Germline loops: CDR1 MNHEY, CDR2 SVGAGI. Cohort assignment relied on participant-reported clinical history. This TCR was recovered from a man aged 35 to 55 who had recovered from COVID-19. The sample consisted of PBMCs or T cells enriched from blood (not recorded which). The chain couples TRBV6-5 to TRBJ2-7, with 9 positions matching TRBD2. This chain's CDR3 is CASRWTSDTYEQYF. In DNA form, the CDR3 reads TGTGCCAGCAGGTGGACTAGCGACACCTACGAGCAGTACTTC.